The T cell receptor (beta chain) under discussion was sequenced for a study of blood T cell repertoires in COVID-19. The CDR3 totals 12 residues. The V gene lost 6 bases and the J gene lost 10 bases, with 13 bases spanning the gap. The V gene's germline CDR1 is KGHSH and CDR2 LQKENI. Authors' analysis steps: Counts of nucleated cells, estimated from reference gene primer amplification, were obtained. The assay was immunoSEQ multiplex PCR, and TCRdb's table has in-frame clones only and misses some. D and trimming come from the DNA, and the V and J calls and clone size come from that table. The sample records 250,000 to 350,000 clones, approximately 90% being singletons.

The chain has TRBV18 and TRBJ2-1, with a possible D match to TRBD2 (6 bases). This receptor was identified in a man aged 18 to 30 with active or convalescent COVID-19. The sequenced sample was peripheral blood. In nucleotides, the CDR3 is TGTGCCAGCTCCCCGAGGAGGGGCGAGCAGTTCTTC. Its protein is CASSPRRGEQFF.